This is a list of T cell receptor beta chains from one sample in a study of immune evolution from preneoplasia to lung adenocarcinoma. Assay: immunoSEQ multiplex PCR; the TCRdb copy retains only in-frame clones and omits some. The sample shows around 41,000 clones, 70% to 80% of them seen only once. The sequenced sample consisted of FFPE invasive lung adenocarcinoma tissue. Receptors originate from a person aged 55 to 75 with lung adenocarcinoma. Each CDR3 is given with its conserved first and last residue. A D gene is named only where the DNA matches it firmly. Rows may omit the clone size; those that give it use once, few, many or a size class.

V	J	D	length	size	CDR3	DNA
TRBV5-4	TRBJ1-2	-	15	-	CASSLPGRPNYGYTF	TGTGCCAGCAGCTTGCCCGGCAGGCCCAACTATGGCTACACCTTC
TRBV11-3	TRBJ1-1	-	16	-	CASSLTGTRRYTEAFF	TGTGCCAGCAGCTTAACCGGGACACGGAGGTACACTGAAGCTTTCTTT
TRBV18	TRBJ2-5	-	12	-	CASSPGQETQYF	TGTGCCAGCTCACCCGGGCAAGAGACCCAGTACTTC
TRBV27	TRBJ2-1	TRBD2	16	-	CASSFLTSGRVNEQFF	TGTGCCAGCAGTTTCCTGACTAGCGGGAGGGTGAATGAGCAGTTCTTC
TRBV5-4	TRBJ2-1	TRBD1	15	-	CASSLDRGSYNEQFF	TGTGCCAGCAGCTTGGACAGGGGCTCCTACAATGAGCAGTTCTTC
TRBV7-2	TRBJ2-3	TRBD1	17	once	CASSQTPGTGGTAHGYF	TGTGCCAGCAGCCAAACCCCCGGGACAGGGGGCACGGCACATGGGTATTTT
TRBV25-1	TRBJ2-5	TRBD2	16	-	CASSTIGSGGRETQYF	TGTGCCAGCAGTACAATTGGATCGGGCGGGAGAGAGACCCAGTACTTC
TRBV19	TRBJ1-1	-	16	-	CASSRSIGRGDTEAFF	TGTGCCAGTAGTAGAAGTATAGGTCGGGGGGACACTGAAGCTTTCTTT
TRBV2	TRBJ2-3	-	15	-	CASYLPSGRTDTQYF	TGTGCCAGCTACCTCCCGTCGGGGCGAACAGATACGCAGTATTTT
TRBV10-3	TRBJ1-1	TRBD1	15	-	CAISERTDRGTEAFF	TGTGCCATCAGTGAGAGAACCGACAGGGGCACTGAAGCTTTCTTT
TRBV5-1	TRBJ2-7	-	15	-	CASSLDRQKSYEQYF	TGCGCCAGCAGCTTGGACAGACAAAAATCCTACGAGCAGTACTTC
TRBV5-5	TRBJ2-3	TRBD2	16	-	CASSLWSSGSADTQYF	TGTGCCAGCAGCTTGTGGAGTAGCGGGAGCGCAGATACGCAGTATTTT
TRBV16	TRBJ2-2	TRBD1	16	-	CASSRGQGANTGELFF	TGTGCCAGCAGCCGCGGACAGGGGGCGAACACCGGGGAGCTGTTTTTT
TRBV5-1	TRBJ2-1	-	13	few	CASSLLNGNEQFF	TGCGCCAGCAGCTTGCTTAATGGCAATGAGCAGTTCTTC
TRBV20-1	TRBJ1-2	-	11	-	CSARRTTDYTF	TGCAGTGCTAGGCGGACGACGGACTACACCTTC
TRBV15	TRBJ2-1	-	14	-	CATSRGAGGNEQFF	TGTGCCACCAGCAGGGGGGCCGGAGGCAATGAGCAGTTCTTC
TRBV9	TRBJ2-2	-	14	-	CASKSPANTGELFF	TGTGCCAGCAAGTCTCCCGCGAACACCGGGGAGCTGTTTTTT
TRBV29-1	TRBJ1-2	-	13	few	CSVDEQDNYGYTF	TGCAGCGTTGATGAGCAGGATAACTATGGCTACACCTTC
TRBV7-7	TRBJ2-7	-	15	-	CASSHGPGLGYEQYF	TGTGCTAGCAGCCATGGCCCGGGGCTCGGGTATGAGCAGTACTTC
TRBV5-1	TRBJ2-5	-	16	-	CASSSTPRRVRETQYF	TGCGCCAGCAGCTCCACGCCTAGGCGGGTCCGGGAGACCCAGTACTTC
TRBV19	TRBJ2-3	TRBD2	13	-	CASSRGLADTQYF	TGTGCCAGTAGTAGAGGACTAGCGGATACGCAGTATTTT
TRBV6-1	TRBJ2-2	-	13	few	CASSPQGFGELFF	TGTGCCAGTTCTCCCCAGGGATTCGGGGAGCTGTTTTTT
TRBV4-1	TRBJ1-4	-	15	-	CASSQGSRGSEKLFF	TGCGCCAGCAGCCAAGGGAGCAGGGGTAGTGAAAAACTGTTTTTT
TRBV6-6	TRBJ2-1	-	15	-	CASMGASGSYNEQFF	TGTGCCAGCATGGGGGCTAGCGGATCCTACAATGAGCAGTTCTTC
TRBV11-3	TRBJ2-1	-	14	-	CASSLDPLHNEQFF	TGTGCCAGCAGCTTAGATCCACTACACAATGAGCAGTTCTTC
TRBV15	TRBJ2-7	TRBD1	14	-	CATSPGQEYYEQYF	TGTGCCACCAGCCCCGGACAGGAGTACTACGAGCAGTACTTC
TRBV28	TRBJ1-1	-	14	-	CASRRPFMNTEAFF	TGTGCCAGCAGGCGACCATTTATGAACACTGAAGCTTTCTTT
TRBV29-1	TRBJ1-1	TRBD1	14	-	CSVASTGAVTEAFF	TGCAGCGTTGCATCAACAGGGGCGGTCACTGAAGCTTTCTTT